This T cell receptor beta chain was captured by sequencing in a study of T cell repertoires in ileal Crohn's disease. Germline V gives CDR1 MGHRA, CDR2 YSYEKL. This CDR3 spans 15 amino acids. V lost 1 base and J lost 7, with 14 bases in between. TCRB immunosequencing input was roughly 500 nanograms of biopsy DNA per sample. TCRdb's table, derived via immunoSEQ multiplex PCR, lists solely in-frame clones and lacks some. Of around 7,400 clones listed, roughly 76% are singletons. The rearrangement uses TRBV4-1 and TRBJ2-1; D is perhaps TRBD2 (5 bases). Input material: ileal tissue. This receptor was obtained from an adult with Crohn's disease. The CDR3, as DNA: TGCGCCAGCAGCCAAGGCGGACTGTTCATAAATGAGCAGTTCTTC. Translation gives CASSQGGLFINEQFF.